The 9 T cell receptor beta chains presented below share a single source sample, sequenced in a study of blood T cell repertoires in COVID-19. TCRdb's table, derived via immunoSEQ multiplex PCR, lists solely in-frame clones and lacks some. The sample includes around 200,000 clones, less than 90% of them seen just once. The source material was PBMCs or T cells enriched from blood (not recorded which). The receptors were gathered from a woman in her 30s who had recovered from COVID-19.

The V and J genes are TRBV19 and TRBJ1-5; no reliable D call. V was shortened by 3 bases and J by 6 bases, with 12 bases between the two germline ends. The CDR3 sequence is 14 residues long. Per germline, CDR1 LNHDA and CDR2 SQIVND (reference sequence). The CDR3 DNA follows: TGTGCCAGTAGTATCATCCCCCCGGGTCAGCCCCAGCATTTT. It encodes CASSIIPPGQPQHF.

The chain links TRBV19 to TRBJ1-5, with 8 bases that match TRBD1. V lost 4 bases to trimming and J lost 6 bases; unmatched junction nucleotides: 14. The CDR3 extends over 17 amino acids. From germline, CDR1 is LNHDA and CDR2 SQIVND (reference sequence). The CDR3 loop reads CASSSPLAGGLGQPQHF. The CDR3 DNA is TGTGCCAGTAGTAGCCCCCTAGCAGGGGGCTTGGGTCAGCCCCAGCATTTT.

The CDR3 loop reads CSVGGGADATNEKLFF. In DNA form, the CDR3 reads TGCAGCGTTGGAGGCGGTGCAGATGCAACTAATGAAAAACTGTTTTTT. The V call is TRBV29-1, the J call TRBJ1-4, with D hard to call. Germline lookup yields CDR1 SQVTM and CDR2 ANQGSEA. CDR3 length equals 16 residues. Trimming pared 4 bases from V and 0 bases from J, leaving 15 bases between.

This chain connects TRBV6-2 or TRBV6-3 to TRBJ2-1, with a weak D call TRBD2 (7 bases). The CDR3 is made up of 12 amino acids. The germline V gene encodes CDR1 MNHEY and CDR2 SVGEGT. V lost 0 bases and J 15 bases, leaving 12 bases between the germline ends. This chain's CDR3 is CASSYSGGPRFF. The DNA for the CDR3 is TGTGCCAGCAGTTACTCGGGGGGGCCGCGGTTCTTC.

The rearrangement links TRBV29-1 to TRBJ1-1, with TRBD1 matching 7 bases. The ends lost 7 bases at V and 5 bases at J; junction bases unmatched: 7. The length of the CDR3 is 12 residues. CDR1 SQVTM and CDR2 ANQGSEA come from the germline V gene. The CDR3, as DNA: TGCAGCGCCGTGACAGGGCGAACTGAAGCTTTCTTT. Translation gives CSAVTGRTEAFF.

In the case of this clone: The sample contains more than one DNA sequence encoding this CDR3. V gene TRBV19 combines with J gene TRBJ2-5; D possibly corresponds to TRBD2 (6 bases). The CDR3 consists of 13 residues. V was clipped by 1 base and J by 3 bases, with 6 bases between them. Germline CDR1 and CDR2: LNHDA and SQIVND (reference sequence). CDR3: CASSIVAEETQYF. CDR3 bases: TGTGCCAGTAGTATAGTAGCGGAAGAGACCCAGTACTTC.

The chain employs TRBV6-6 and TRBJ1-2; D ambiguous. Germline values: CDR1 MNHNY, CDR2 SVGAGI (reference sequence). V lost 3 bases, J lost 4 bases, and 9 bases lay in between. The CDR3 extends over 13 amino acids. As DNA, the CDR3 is TGTGCCAGCAGTTATGTGGCGGCCTATGGCTACACCTTC. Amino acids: CASSYVAAYGYTF.

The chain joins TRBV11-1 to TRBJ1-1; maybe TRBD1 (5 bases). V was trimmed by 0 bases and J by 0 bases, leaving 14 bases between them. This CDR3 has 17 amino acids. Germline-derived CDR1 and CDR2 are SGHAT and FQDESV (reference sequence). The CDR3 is CASSLAPTDLLNTEAFF. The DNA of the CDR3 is TGTGCCAGCAGCTTAGCCCCGACAGACTTATTGAACACTGAAGCTTTCTTT.

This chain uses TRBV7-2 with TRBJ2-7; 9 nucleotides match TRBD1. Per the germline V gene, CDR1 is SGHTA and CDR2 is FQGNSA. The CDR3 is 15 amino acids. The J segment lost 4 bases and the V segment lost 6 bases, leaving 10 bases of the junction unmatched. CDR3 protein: CASRREDRGGYEQYF. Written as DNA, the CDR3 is TGTGCCAGCAGACGGGAGGACAGGGGTGGATACGAGCAGTACTTC.